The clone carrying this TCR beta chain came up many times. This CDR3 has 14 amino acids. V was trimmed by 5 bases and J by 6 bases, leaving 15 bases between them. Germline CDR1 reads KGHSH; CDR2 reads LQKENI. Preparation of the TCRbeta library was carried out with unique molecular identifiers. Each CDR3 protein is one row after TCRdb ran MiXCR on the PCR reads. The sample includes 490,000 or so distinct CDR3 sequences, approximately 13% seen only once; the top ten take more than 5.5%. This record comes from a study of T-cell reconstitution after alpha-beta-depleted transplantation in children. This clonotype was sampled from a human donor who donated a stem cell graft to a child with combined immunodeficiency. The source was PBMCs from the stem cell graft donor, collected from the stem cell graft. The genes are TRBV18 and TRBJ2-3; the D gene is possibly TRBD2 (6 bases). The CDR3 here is CASSVAGTSDTQYF. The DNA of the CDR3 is TGTGCCAGCTCAGTAGCCGGGACTTCGGATACGCAGTATTTT.